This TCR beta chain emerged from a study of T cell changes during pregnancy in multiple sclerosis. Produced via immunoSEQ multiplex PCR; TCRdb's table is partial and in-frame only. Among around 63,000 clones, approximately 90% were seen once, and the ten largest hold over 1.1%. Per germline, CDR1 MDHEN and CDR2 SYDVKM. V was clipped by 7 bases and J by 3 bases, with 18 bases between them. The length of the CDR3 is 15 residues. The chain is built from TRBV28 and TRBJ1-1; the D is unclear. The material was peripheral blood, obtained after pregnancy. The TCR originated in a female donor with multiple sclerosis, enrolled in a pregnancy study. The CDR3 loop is CASKAAREWDTEAFF. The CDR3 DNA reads TGTGCCAGCAAGGCAGCGAGGGAATGGGACACTGAAGCTTTCTTT.